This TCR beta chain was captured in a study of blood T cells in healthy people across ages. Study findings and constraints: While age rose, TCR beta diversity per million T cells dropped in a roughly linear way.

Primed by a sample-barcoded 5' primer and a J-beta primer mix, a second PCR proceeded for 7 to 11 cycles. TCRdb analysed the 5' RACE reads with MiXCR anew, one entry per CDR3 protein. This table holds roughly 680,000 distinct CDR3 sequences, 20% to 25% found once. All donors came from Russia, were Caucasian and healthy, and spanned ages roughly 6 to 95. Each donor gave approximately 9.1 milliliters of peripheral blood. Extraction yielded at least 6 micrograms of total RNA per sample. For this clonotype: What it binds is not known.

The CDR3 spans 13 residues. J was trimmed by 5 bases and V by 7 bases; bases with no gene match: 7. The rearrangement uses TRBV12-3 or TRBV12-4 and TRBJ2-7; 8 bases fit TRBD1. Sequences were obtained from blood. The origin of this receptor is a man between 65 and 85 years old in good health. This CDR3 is CASTPTGVHEQYF. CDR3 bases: TGTGCCAGCACCCCGACAGGGGTCCACGAGCAGTACTTC.